This TCR beta chain was retrieved from a study of beta chain features in type 1 diabetes. There are 13 residues in the CDR3. V lost 6 bases and J lost 8; bases outside the gene matches: 7. In germline, CDR1 is SGHTA, CDR2 FQGNSA. Comment on this clone: In the same sample, other DNA sequences code for this CDR3.

What was sequenced were expressed TCRB transcripts, since all of the isolated RNA had been reverse transcribed. TCRdb keeps only in-frame clones here, not all; method: immunoSEQ multiplex PCR. Here the sample spans about 360,000 clones, over 9.5% being singletons. The chain is built from TRBV7-2 and TRBJ2-5, with TRBD1 matching 9 bases. What was sequenced was naive CD4+ T cells from blood. The TCR sequence derives from a man between 18 and 29 years old in good health. CDR3 amino acids: CASSSKTGGTQYF. The CDR3 nucleotides read TGTGCCAGCAGTTCCAAAACAGGGGGCACCCAGTACTTC.